This T cell receptor (beta chain) was profiled in a study of CD8 T cells in Susac syndrome. Study summary: At the time their blood was drawn, patients with Susac syndrome were either therapy-naive, on corticosteroids (with some of them also receiving intravenous immunoglobulin), or on intravenous immunoglobulin alone.

The sequenced target, TCR beta, came from blood CD8+ and CD4+ T cells. V shed 1 base and J shed 7 bases, with 19 bases lying between them. Germline lookup yields CDR1 MNHNS and CDR2 SASEGT. The length of the CDR3 is 17 residues. When the RNA was reverse transcribed, random hexamers were used with an input of roughly 0.45 to 1 ug. TCRdb called the immunoSEQ multiplex PCR reads again in MiXCR, with one record for every CDR3 protein. The repertoire holds under 200,000 distinct CDR3 sequences, with 94% as singletons. Sequencing was carried out using CD4+ T cells from PBMCs. The TCR comes from a human donor with Susac syndrome. The chain couples TRBV6-1 to TRBJ1-4; D is undetermined. In nucleotides, the CDR3 is TGTGCCAGCAGTGAAGGACCCCTGGCGACTTGGGGTGAAAAACTGTTTTTT. This encodes CASSEGPLATWGEKLFF.